The clone carrying this T cell receptor (beta chain) was picked up a small number of times. TCRdb re-called the 5' RACE reads through MiXCR, storing one row per CDR3 protein. The repertoire holds 500,000 to 650,000 distinct CDR3 sequences, with roughly 12% as singletons. This entry is derived from a study of T cells after yellow fever vaccination. CDR3 length: 15 residues. CDR1 is LGHNA and CDR2 is YSLEER in the germline V gene. Trimming cost V 1 base and J 1 base, with 10 bases left between them. This specimen consisted of PBMCs, obtained on the day of the yellow fever booster vaccination. This clonotype was sampled from a man aged 30-40 years who received the YFV17D yellow fever vaccine. The rearrangement uses TRBV4-3 and TRBJ2-5; D may correspond to TRBD1 or TRBD2 (5 bases each). The CDR3 protein is CASSQVSGRQETQYF. DNA of the CDR3: TGCGCCAGCAGCCAAGTATCGGGGCGCCAAGAGACCCAGTACTTC.